The rows below give T cell receptor beta chains drawn from one sample of a study of T-cell reconstitution after alpha-beta-depleted transplantation in children. Via MiXCR, TCRdb re-called the PCR reads, giving one row per CDR3 protein. The table shows roughly 420,000 distinct CDR3 sequences, with 15% to 20% occurring only once. The specimen was PBMCs, mostly from graft donor cells, collected 360 days after TCRalphabeta/CD19-depleted stem cell transplant. These receptors all stem from a boy in the first two years of life who had a stem cell transplant for Wiskott-Aldrich syndrome, so the T cells may come from the graft donor. Each CDR3 is given with its conserved first and last residue. D genes are given only for firm matches. Not all rows give a size; the values are once, few, many and, for expanded clones, a class.

D	V	size	J	CDR3	DNA
NA	TRBV10-3	few	TRBJ2-3	CAFGPGGDTQYF	TGTGCCTTTGGGCCGGGCGGAGATACGCAGTATTTT
TRBD1	TRBV24-1	many	TRBJ2-7	CATSDRGQGGTYEQYF	TGTGCCACCAGTGACCGGGGACAGGGAGGAACCTACGAGCAGTACTTC
NA	TRBV12-3/TRBV12-4	NA	TRBJ1-2	CASSPYDLPLDGYTF	TGTGCCAGCAGTCCTTATGATCTACCCCTTGATGGCTACACCTTC
NA	TRBV30	NA	TRBJ2-7	CAWSVGLAYEQYF	TGTGCCTGGAGTGTAGGTCTAGCCTACGAGCAGTACTTC
TRBD1	TRBV6-5	many	TRBJ1-2	CASSNTGTGDYGYTF	TGTGCCAGCAGTAACACCGGGACAGGGGACTATGGCTACACCTTC
NA	TRBV10-3	many	TRBJ2-7	CAIKGGSYEQYF	TGTGCCATCAAGGGGGGCTCCTACGAGCAGTACTTC
TRBD2	TRBV27	few	TRBJ2-7	CASRPIAGTYEQYF	TGTGCCAGCCGACCGATAGCGGGAACCTACGAGCAGTACTTC
NA	TRBV18	few	TRBJ2-6	CASSGLPGANVLTF	TGTGCCAGCTCCGGGCTCCCTGGGGCCAACGTCCTGACTTTC
NA	TRBV30	few	TRBJ2-7	CAWSGQGPFYEQYF	TGTGCCTGGAGTGGGCAGGGCCCCTTCTACGAGCAGTACTTC
NA	TRBV3-1	few	TRBJ2-7	CASSQDWGLHSYEQYF	TGTGCCAGCAGCCAAGACTGGGGCCTTCACTCCTACGAGCAGTACTTC
NA	TRBV6-1	NA	TRBJ1-5	CASSEGFYQPQHF	TGTGCCAGCAGTGAAGGTTTCTATCAGCCCCAGCATTTT
TRBD1	TRBV5-6	few	TRBJ2-2	CASSFLGTVITGELFF	TGTGCCAGCAGCTTCCTTGGGACAGTGATAACCGGGGAGCTGTTTTTT
NA	TRBV5-1	few	TRBJ1-6	CASSVDGFNSPLHF	TGCGCCAGCAGCGTGGACGGATTTAATTCACCCCTCCACTTT
NA	TRBV9	few	TRBJ2-1	CASSVGVGEQFF	TGTGCCAGCAGCGTAGGAGTGGGTGAGCAGTTCTTC
TRBD2	TRBV7-2	NA	TRBJ2-7	CASSLHTSGSREQYF	TGTGCCAGCAGCTTACACACTAGCGGGAGTCGTGAGCAGTACTTC
NA	TRBV7-2	few	TRBJ2-3	CASSRLWGAGTDTQYF	TGTGCCAGCAGCCGACTATGGGGAGCTGGAACAGATACGCAGTATTTT
NA	TRBV3-1	NA	TRBJ2-7	CASSQIADPSYEQYF	TGTGCCAGCAGCCAAATAGCGGACCCCTCCTACGAGCAGTACTTC
NA	TRBV3-1	NA	TRBJ1-1	CASSQRGTIFSNTEAFF	TGTGCCAGCAGCCAACGCGGGACGATTTTCTCGAACACTGAAGCTTTCTTT
TRBD1	TRBV2	few	TRBJ2-1	CASRYRTGIYNEQFF	TGTGCCAGCAGATATAGGACAGGGATTTACAATGAGCAGTTCTTC
TRBD2	TRBV7-2	few	TRBJ2-3	CASSLGGRAVDTQYF	TGTGCCAGCAGCTTAGGGGGGAGGGCCGTAGATACGCAGTATTTT
NA	TRBV28	NA	TRBJ2-1	CASSLVWGRWNEQFF	TGTGCCAGCAGTTTGGTGTGGGGCCGATGGAATGAGCAGTTCTTC